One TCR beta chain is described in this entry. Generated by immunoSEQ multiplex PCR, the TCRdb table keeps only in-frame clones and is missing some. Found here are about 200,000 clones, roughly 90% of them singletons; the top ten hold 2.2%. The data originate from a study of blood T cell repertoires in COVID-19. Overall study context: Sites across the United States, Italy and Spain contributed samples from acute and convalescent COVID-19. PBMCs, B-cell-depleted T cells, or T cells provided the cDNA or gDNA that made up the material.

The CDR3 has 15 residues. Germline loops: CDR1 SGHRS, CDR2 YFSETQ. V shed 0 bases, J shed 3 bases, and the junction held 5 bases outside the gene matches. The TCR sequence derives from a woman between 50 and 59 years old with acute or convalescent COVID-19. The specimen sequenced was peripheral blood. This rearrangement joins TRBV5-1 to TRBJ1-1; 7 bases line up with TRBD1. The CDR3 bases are TGCGCCAGCAGCTTGGGAGGGGGCGTGGACACTGAAGCTTTCTTT. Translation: CASSLGGGVDTEAFF.